This passage covers 14 T cell receptor beta chains from one sample sequenced in a study of blood T cell repertoires in COVID-19. The protocol was immunoSEQ multiplex PCR, while the TCRdb copy is restricted to in-frame clones and leaves out a portion. This table holds about 250,000 clones, 88% found once. The sample consisted of peripheral blood. These TCRs come from a woman under 40 with COVID-19, enrolled during active disease.

The J gene is TRBJ2-7, the V gene TRBV7-8, with 11 positions matching TRBD2. Germline CDR1 and CDR2: SGHVS and FQNEAQ. The CDR3 totals 15 residues. After removal of 1 base from V and 7 bases from J, the junction contained 6 bases not matched to a gene. As DNA, the CDR3 is TGTGCCAGCAGCTTAGAACTAGCGGGAGCAGAAGAGCAGTACGTC. It translates to CASSLELAGAEEQYV.

This chain links TRBV29-1 with TRBJ2-1; 12 bases map to TRBD2. The CDR3 length is 19 residues. J lost 2 bases, V lost 0 bases, and 11 bases had no gene match. Germline V gives CDR1 SQVTM, CDR2 ANQGSEA. CDR3 sequence reads: CSVEEGLAGGTSTYNEQFF. The CDR3 region has the DNA TGCAGCGTTGAAGAAGGGCTAGCGGGAGGGACTAGCACCTACAATGAGCAGTTCTTC.

This clone was detected once. This chain connects TRBV3-1 (or the pseudogene TRBV3-2) to TRBJ1-2, with 9 bases that match TRBD1. Germline CDR1 reads LGHDT; CDR2 reads YNNKEL (reference sequence). There are 16 residues in the CDR3. The V gene end was trimmed by 3 bases and the J gene end by 7 bases; junction bases not matched to a gene: 12. In nucleotides, the CDR3 is TGTGCCAGCAGCCAGACTCGGACAGGGGTGGTCTTTGGCTACACCTTC. Amino acid sequence: CASSQTRTGVVFGYTF.

This chain links TRBV24-1 with TRBJ2-2; 11 nucleotides agree with TRBD2. The germline V gene has CDR1 KGHDR and CDR2 SFDVKD. V gave up 9 bases and J gave up 0 bases; unmatched junction bases: 5. This CDR3 has 16 amino acids. The CDR3 DNA reads TGTGCCACCTCCGGGACTAGCGGACCGAACACCGGGGAGCTGTTTTTT. Its translation is CATSGTSGPNTGELFF.

The J gene is TRBJ2-3, the V gene TRBV9; TRBD2 is a possible D gene (6 bases). Germline V lookup: CDR1 SGDLS, CDR2 YYNGEE. The CDR3 is 10 residues long. V dropped 7 bases and J dropped 7 bases, with 7 bases sitting between them. The CDR3 loop reads CASGGNTQYF. The CDR3, as DNA: TGTGCCAGCGGAGGGAATACGCAGTATTTT.

V and J are TRBV7-2 and TRBJ2-5; TRBD2 matches 12 bases. CDR1 SGHTA and CDR2 FQGNSA come from the germline V gene. The J segment lost 4 bases and the V segment lost 4 bases, leaving 4 bases of the junction unmatched. The length of the CDR3 is 15 residues. The CDR3 sequence is CASSSGTSGRETQYF. In DNA, the CDR3 is TGTGCCAGCAGCTCGGGGACTAGCGGGCGAGAGACCCAGTACTTC.

V and J are TRBV6-2 or TRBV6-3 and TRBJ1-1; D gene unclear. The CDR3 sequence is 12 residues long. Germline CDR1 reads MNHEY; CDR2 reads SVGEGT. Trimming removed 4 bases at V and 1 base at J, with 4 bases between. The CDR3 loop reads CASSWRNTEAFF. CDR3 coding DNA: TGTGCCAGCAGTTGGAGGAACACTGAAGCTTTCTTT.

This clone was seen only once. The gene calls are TRBV18 and TRBJ2-1, with D maybe TRBD1 (5 bases). The CDR3 is 15 amino acids. From germline, CDR1 is KGHSH and CDR2 LQKENI. The germline V and J ends were trimmed by 0 bases and 9 bases, with 15 bases remaining between them. CDR3 coding DNA: TGTGCCAGCTCACCACCTACCCCCGACAGATCTGAGCAGTTCTTC. Its translation: CASSPPTPDRSEQFF.

V usage is TRBV5-4 and J usage is TRBJ2-2; TRBD2 aligns across 9 bases. Unmatched junction bases numbered 3, after V lost 4 bases and J lost 2 bases. The CDR3 covers 15 residues. CDR1 and CDR2 (germline): SGHNT, YYREEE (reference sequence). The CDR3: CASSAGTSNTGELFF. In nucleotides, the CDR3 is TGTGCCAGCAGCGCCGGGACTAGCAACACCGGGGAGCTGTTTTTT.

This clone was counted a single time. The V and J genes are TRBV6-5 and TRBJ2-5; 7 bases line up with TRBD2. CDR3 length equals 13 residues. Germline V gives CDR1 MNHEY, CDR2 SVGAGI. V gave up 11 bases and J gave up 3 bases; unmatched junction bases: 9. The CDR3 region has the DNA TGTGCCTCCAGGCCTAGCGGTGAAGAGACCCAGTACTTC. This encodes CASRPSGEETQYF.

The chain recombines TRBV7-2 with TRBJ1-2, with TRBD1 as a possible D gene (6 bases). Trimming stripped 2 bases from V and 3 bases from J, with 10 bases between. Germline CDR1 reads SGHTA; CDR2 reads FQGNSA. CDR3 length: 14 residues. CDR3 coding DNA: TGTGCCAGCAGCTTAAACAGGGATTACTATGGCTACACCTTC. This translates into CASSLNRDYYGYTF.

The V call is TRBV6-2 or TRBV6-3, the J call TRBJ2-7; 8 bases agree with TRBD1. The CDR3 is made up of 15 amino acids. J was trimmed by 2 bases and V by 3 bases; bases with no gene match: 6. CDR1 and CDR2 from the germline V gene are MNHEY and SVGEGT. In nucleotides, the CDR3 is TGTGCCAGCAGTTATCTTTCGACAGGGGCCTACGAGCAGTACTTC. Its translation is CASSYLSTGAYEQYF.

V usage is TRBV2 and J usage is TRBJ2-5, with 12 bases lining up with TRBD2. CDR3 length: 19 residues. The V segment lost 2 bases and the J segment 5 bases; nucleotides outside the gene matches: 15. Germline V lookup: CDR1 SNHLY, CDR2 FYNNEI. Written as DNA, the CDR3 is TGTGCCAGCAGTGAATCAGAGAGACTAGCGGGGGCTCTCGGGGAGACCCAGTACTTC. Its protein is CASSESERLAGALGETQYF.

The chain joins TRBV4-1 to TRBJ2-7, with D possibly matching TRBD2 (6 bases). From germline, CDR1 is MGHRA and CDR2 YSYEKL. The CDR3 loop spans 18 amino acids. The V end was cut by 0 bases, the J end by 1 base, with 19 bases between. Written as DNA, the CDR3 is TGCGCCAGCAGCCAAGACTCTCCTTCTAGCGATCGGTCCTACGAGCAGTACTTC. This gives the protein CASSQDSPSSDRSYEQYF.